The 13 T cell receptor beta chains below were found in one sample sequenced in a study of cytomegalovirus exposure and HLA in healthy donors. A multiplex PCR was run with 60 Vbeta primers and 13 Jbeta primers. Data came from immunoSEQ multiplex PCR; TCRdb stores just in-frame clones and leaves some out. The sample includes fewer than 120,000 clones, approximately 83% of them seen just once. Material for sequencing was PBMCs. The source is a man between 35 and 55 years old in good health and CMV-seronegative.

This clone was found once. This chain joins TRBV5-1 and TRBJ2-5; perhaps TRBD2 as D (6 bases). The CDR3 covers 16 residues. V dropped 4 bases and J dropped 1 base, with 17 bases sitting between them. Germline values: CDR1 SGHRS, CDR2 YFSETQ. CDR3: CASSPEVGGIQETQYF. CDR3 DNA sequence: TGCGCCAGCAGCCCCGAGGTCGGGGGAATCCAAGAGACCCAGTACTTC.

V usage is TRBV6-1 and J usage is TRBJ1-2, with D unclear. Germline V gene sequence: CDR1 MNHNS, CDR2 SASEGT. V shed 4 bases and J shed 4 bases, with 22 bases lying between them. CDR3 length: 17 amino acids. CDR3 sequence: CASSVWLRPGGFYGYTF. CDR3 DNA sequence: TGTGCCAGCAGTGTATGGTTGAGACCGGGAGGATTCTATGGCTACACCTTC.

The chain links TRBV2 to TRBJ2-7, with 7 nucleotides matching TRBD1. Germline CDR1 reads SNHLY; CDR2 reads FYNNEI. Germline trimming cut 6 bases from V and 3 bases from J; bases unmatched to any gene: 17. The CDR3 contains 17 residues. Here the CDR3 DNA reads TGTGCCAGCAGGCGTTCAGACCCCGGGACAGCCCACTACGAGCAGTACTTC. Its protein is CASRRSDPGTAHYEQYF.

V usage is TRBV5-1 and J usage is TRBJ1-4, with D maybe TRBD1 (6 bases). Germline V lookup: CDR1 SGHRS, CDR2 YFSETQ. V lost 4 bases and J lost 8, with 18 bases in between. There are 15 residues in the CDR3. CDR3 loop: CASSPESNRAEKLFF. The CDR3 nucleotides are TGCGCCAGCAGCCCCGAGAGCAACAGGGCCGAAAAACTGTTTTTT.

The rearrangement uses TRBV14 and TRBJ1-1; D unclear. The V gene's germline CDR1 is SGHDN and CDR2 FVKESK. This CDR3 spans 15 amino acids. Trimming took off 4 bases at V and 5 bases at J, with 17 bases between the two ends. The CDR3 is CASSLRTGYVTEAFF. CDR3 bases: TGTGCCAGCAGCCTTCGGACGGGGTACGTGACTGAAGCTTTCTTT.

The V call is TRBV15, the J call TRBJ1-2; possible D gene TRBD1, 6 bases. The CDR3 runs 15 residues. Per germline, CDR1 LNHNV and CDR2 YYDKDF (reference sequence). With 0 bases removed from V and 3 bases from J, the gap between germline ends came to 11 bases. As DNA, the CDR3 is TGTGCCACCAGCAGAGATTCAGGGGATGACTATGGCTACACCTTC. This translates into CATSRDSGDDYGYTF.

This clone was seen a handful of times. The chain links TRBV9 to TRBJ1-2, with D perhaps matching TRBD1 (5 bases). The V gene lost 0 bases and the J gene lost 8 bases, with 14 bases spanning the gap. CDR3 length equals 14 residues. CDR1 is SGDLS and CDR2 is YYNGEE in the germline V gene. CDR3 region: CASSVGGRVSGYTF. The CDR3 DNA is TGTGCCAGCAGCGTAGGTGGCAGGGTTTCCGGCTACACCTTC.

This clone was detected once. The chain is built from TRBV29-1 and TRBJ2-3, with 7 bases lining up with TRBD2. With 0 bases clipped from V and 4 bases from J, the junction kept 4 bases outside the gene matches. There are 14 residues in the CDR3. Germline CDR1 and CDR2: SQVTM and ANQGSEA. CDR3 sequence: CSVEDLGGADTQYF. CDR3 nucleotides: TGCAGCGTTGAAGATTTGGGGGGGGCAGATACGCAGTATTTT.

The V gene is TRBV2, the J gene TRBJ1-6; possibly TRBD1 for D (6 bases). The CDR3 contains 13 residues. CDR1 is SNHLY and CDR2 is FYNNEI in the germline V gene. V was trimmed by 10 bases and J by 8 bases, leaving 15 bases between them. The CDR3 nucleotides read TGTGCCACCCGCCGGACAGCAGATTCACCCCTCCACTTT. Encoded protein: CATRRTADSPLHF.

The V call is TRBV25-1, the J call TRBJ2-7; 7 nucleotides match TRBD1. J was trimmed by 6 bases and V by 5 bases; bases with no gene match: 10. From germline, CDR1 is MGHDK and CDR2 SYGVNS. The CDR3 is 14 amino acids. CDR3 DNA sequence: TGTGCCAGCAGTTTACAGGGGCCATTGGCCGAGCAGTACTTC. Translating gives CASSLQGPLAEQYF.

This clone has more than one count but fewer than ten. The rearrangement uses TRBV2 and TRBJ2-1, with a weak D call TRBD2 (5 bases). This CDR3 region has 13 residues. The V end was cut by 8 bases, the J end by 9 bases, with 17 bases between. The germline V gene encodes CDR1 SNHLY and CDR2 FYNNEI. The CDR3 sequence: CASRTSKVGEQFF. The DNA for the CDR3 is TGTGCCAGCCGAACTAGTAAAGTCGGTGAGCAGTTCTTC.

The chain has TRBV30 and TRBJ1-1; 7 bases fit TRBD1. Germline V gene lookup returns CDR1 GTSNPN and CDR2 SVGIG (reference sequence). With V trimmed by 2 bases and J by 11 bases, 5 bases remained unmatched. The CDR3 totals 11 residues. In DNA form, the CDR3 reads TGTGCCTGGAGTTCGACAGGGAAGGCTTTCTTT. It is translated as CAWSSTGKAFF.

The chain uses TRBV30 and TRBJ1-5; a possible D gene is TRBD1 (6 bases). CDR1 is GTSNPN, CDR2 SVGIG, per germline (reference sequence). The V gene lost 2 bases and the J gene lost 1 base, with 12 bases spanning the gap. The length of the CDR3 is 15 residues. The CDR3 protein is CAWSIGGRSNQPQHF. The CDR3 coding sequence is TGTGCCTGGAGTATAGGGGGACGAAGCAATCAGCCCCAGCATTTT.